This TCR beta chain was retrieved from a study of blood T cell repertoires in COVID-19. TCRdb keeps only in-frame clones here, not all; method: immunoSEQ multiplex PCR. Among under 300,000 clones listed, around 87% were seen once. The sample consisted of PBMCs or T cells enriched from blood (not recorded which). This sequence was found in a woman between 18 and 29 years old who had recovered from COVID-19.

The CDR3 loop reads CASSPQASTDTQYF. CDR3 in DNA: TGTGCCAGCTCACCACAAGCCAGCACAGATACGCAGTATTTT. V gene TRBV18 combines with J gene TRBJ2-3; no clear D. The germline V and J ends were trimmed by 1 base and 0 bases, with 5 bases remaining between them. CDR3 size: 14 residues. Germline values: CDR1 KGHSH, CDR2 LQKENI.